These T cell receptor beta chains were read from a single sample in a study of T cells after posttransplantation cyclophosphamide. Generated by immunoSEQ multiplex PCR, the TCRdb table keeps only in-frame clones and is missing some. The profile shows more than 20,000 clones, around 73% of them singletons. The sequenced sample consisted of memory CD4+ T cells sorted from PBMCs. The origin of the receptors is a woman aged 55-69 years in good health, CMV-negative, and a related stem cell transplant donor. Each CDR3 is given with its conserved first and last residue.

j_call | v_call | cdr3_aa
TRBJ2-2 | TRBV7-3 | CASSLAGGPSNTGELFF
TRBJ2-7 | TRBV7-2 | CASSGRFEQYF
TRBJ2-1 | TRBV7-2 | CASSLWAGDNEQFF
TRBJ2-3 | TRBV7-7 | CASSPAVAGGPRADTQYF
TRBJ2-7 | TRBV28 | CASSLTSMNYEQYF
TRBJ2-7 | TRBV6-1 | CASSRVGGEGGEQYF
TRBJ1-2 | TRBV7-9 | CASSQGGQGARGYTF
TRBJ1-6 | TRBV4-3 | CASSQGLDSYNSPLHF
TRBJ2-5 | TRBV7-2 | CASSLGSGMAGTQYF
TRBJ1-1 | TRBV5-1 | CASSFQGTEAFF
TRBJ1-5 | TRBV29-1 | CSVAVWSGAGQPQHF
TRBJ1-2 | TRBV28 | CASRRDANYGYTF
TRBJ1-1 | TRBV6-5 | CASSNRGSNTEAFF
TRBJ2-6 | TRBV5-4 | CASRTEPAGANVLTF
TRBJ1-2 | TRBV2 | CASIAPTFLQGTYTF
TRBJ1-5 | TRBV6-1 | CASSENREQPQHF
TRBJ2-7 | TRBV7-2 | CASSSVGGVQHEQYF
TRBJ1-1 | TRBV5-6 | CASSGTGTPNTEAFF
TRBJ1-5 | TRBV28 | CASRAGVLNQPQHF
TRBJ2-1 | TRBV6-6 | CASSPRRAGGKNEQFF
TRBJ1-1 | TRBV11-2 | CASSVNRDTEAFF
TRBJ2-1 | TRBV7-2 | CASSLDSIVDEQFF
TRBJ1-3 | TRBV4-3 | CASSQFPGNSGNTIYF
TRBJ1-5 | TRBV28 | CASRVSGQGDNQPQHF
TRBJ2-7 | TRBV6-6 | CASTPGVGILRDEQYF
TRBJ2-7 | TRBV28 | CASSLTSGSYYEQYF
TRBJ1-3 | TRBV7-8 | CASSLVPQANRATIYF
TRBJ2-1 | TRBV7-2 | CASSFVGGPQNEQFF
TRBJ1-2 | TRBV9 | CASSVGLGGLYGYTF
TRBJ1-2 | TRBV7-2 | CASSPRQGEVGYTF
TRBJ2-7 | TRBV25-1 | CASSEYGRASYEQYF
TRBJ2-3 | TRBV5-4 | CASSTLAGGEDTQYF
TRBJ2-7 | TRBV5-4 | CASSLSGYEQYF
TRBJ1-1 | TRBV28 | CASSLSGWNTEAFF
TRBJ1-1 | TRBV6-1 | CASSLGGTMNTEAFF
TRBJ2-1 | TRBV6-5 | CASSKKSSWGEQFF
TRBJ1-5 | TRBV19 | CASSSGEGTKPQHF
TRBJ1-2 | TRBV28 | CASSPSYGYTF
TRBJ2-6 | TRBV6-1 | CASFIAGANVLTF